In this sample, the clone carrying this TCR beta chain turned up many times. The V and J ends lost 5 bases and 3 bases, in that order; junction bases with no gene match: 7. Germline-derived CDR1 and CDR2 are MDHEN and SYDVKM. This CDR3 comprises 15 residues. This sample was included in a study of T cells in Graves' hyperthyroidism and ophthalmopathy. Overall study context: Peripheral blood draws took place at initial diagnosis, ahead of any treatment.

TCR beta CDR3 region amplification was performed from RNA transcripts. The HTBI primer set served for first-round RT-PCR of the TCR CDR3. TCRdb recomputed calls from the multiplex PCR reads with MiXCR, one row per CDR3 protein. The table includes some 690,000 distinct CDR3 sequences, approximately 15% detected once. A lack of ophthalmopathy progression within 18 months defined stable Graves' hyperthyroidism. PBMCs were obtained from 7.5 to 10 ml fresh peripheral blood. Material for sequencing was blood. This chain uses TRBV28 with TRBJ1-2; 9 bases fit TRBD1. This TCR came from a man in his fifties or sixties with Graves' hyperthyroidism. For the CDR3, the DNA is TGTGCCAGCAGTCCCGGGGACAGGGTCGACTATGGCTACACCTTC. Its translation: CASSPGDRVDYGYTF.